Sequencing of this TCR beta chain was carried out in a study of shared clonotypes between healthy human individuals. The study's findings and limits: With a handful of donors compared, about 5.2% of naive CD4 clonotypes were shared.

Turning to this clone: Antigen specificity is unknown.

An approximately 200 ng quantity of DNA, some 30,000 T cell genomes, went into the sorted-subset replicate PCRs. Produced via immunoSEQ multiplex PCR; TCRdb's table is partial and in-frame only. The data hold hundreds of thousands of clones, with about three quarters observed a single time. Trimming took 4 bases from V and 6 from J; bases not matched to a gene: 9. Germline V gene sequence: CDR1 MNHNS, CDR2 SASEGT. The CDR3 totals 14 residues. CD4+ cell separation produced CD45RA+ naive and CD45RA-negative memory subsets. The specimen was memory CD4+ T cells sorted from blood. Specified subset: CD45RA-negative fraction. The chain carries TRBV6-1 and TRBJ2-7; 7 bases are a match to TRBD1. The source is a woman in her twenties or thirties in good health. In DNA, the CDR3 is TGTGCCAGCAGTGCAGCTCTAACAGGGGTCGAGCAGTACTTC. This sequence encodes CASSAALTGVEQYF.